These 17 T cell receptor beta chains were sequenced from one sample in a study of T cell responses to AZD1222 COVID-19 vaccine. TCRdb's copy holds only in-frame clones and misses some; the assay was immunoSEQ multiplex PCR. The table lists tens of thousands of clones, 60% to 85% of them singletons. Specimen: peripheral blood, collected 28 days after the second AZD1222 dose. Receptors originate from an adult who received the AZD1222 COVID-19 vaccine.

V and J are TRBV28 and TRBJ1-1, with D uncertain. Deletions cut 5 bases from V and 4 bases from J, with 8 bases between. Germline CDR1 is MDHEN and CDR2 is SYDVKM. The CDR3 consists of 12 residues. The CDR3 here is CASSPIGTEAFF. The CDR3 DNA follows: TGTGCCAGCAGTCCCATCGGCACTGAAGCTTTCTTT. Looking up the rest from reference TRBV28 and TRBJ1-1 gives the full variable domain: DVKVTQSSRYLVKRTGEKVFLECVQDMDHENMFWYRQDPGLGLRLIYFSYDVKMKEKGDIPEGYSVSREKKERFSLILESASTNQTSMYLCASSPIGTEAFFGQGTRLTVV.

This chain joins TRBV28 and TRBJ2-1; D might be TRBD1 (6 bases). Per germline, CDR1 MDHEN and CDR2 SYDVKM. Trimming left V 6 bases short and J 5 bases short, with 11 bases between. The CDR3 consists of 13 residues. The CDR3 spells CASSSGQHNEQFF. Here the CDR3 DNA reads TGTGCCAGCAGCAGCGGACAGCACAATGAGCAGTTCTTC.

In its sample, this clone is medium-sized. J is TRBJ1-1 and V is TRBV20-1; D remains ambiguous. V lost 0 bases, J lost 8 bases, and 7 bases lay in between. The length of the CDR3 is 11 residues. CDR1 and CDR2 from the germline V gene are DFQATT and SNEGSKA (reference sequence). Here the CDR3 DNA reads TGCAGTGCTAGAGAGCGACGGGAAGCTTTCTTT. Its translation: CSARERREAFF.

This clone occurred once. The chain carries TRBV28 and TRBJ2-5; tentatively, D is TRBD1 (6 bases). V was clipped by 2 bases and J by 5 bases, with 18 bases between them. The length of the CDR3 is 16 residues. The V gene's germline CDR1 is MDHEN and CDR2 SYDVKM. CDR3 protein: CASSLHGQGKGETQYF. CDR3 nucleotide sequence: TGTGCCAGCAGTTTACACGGGCAGGGGAAAGGGGAGACCCAGTACTTC.

V and J are TRBV11-3 and TRBJ2-1; the D call may be TRBD1 or TRBD2 (5 bases each). Germline CDR1 is SGHNT and CDR2 is YENEEA. Trimming removed 2 bases at V and 4 bases at J, with 12 bases between. The CDR3 is 15 amino acids. The CDR3 loop is CASSLSGAQYNEQFF. The CDR3 region has the DNA TGTGCCAGCAGCTTATCCGGGGCCCAATACAATGAGCAGTTCTTC.

The chain uses TRBV15 and TRBJ1-6; no reliable D call. Germline values: CDR1 LNHNV, CDR2 YYDKDF (reference sequence). This CDR3 contains 16 residues. Trimming took 1 base from V and 4 from J, leaving 11 bases between them. The chain's CDR3 is CATSRVVDGYNSPLHF. CDR3 nucleotide sequence: TGTGCCACCAGCAGAGTCGTGGACGGTTATAATTCACCCCTCCACTTT.

The J gene is TRBJ1-6, the V gene TRBV11-3; D not certain. V was shortened by 2 bases and J by 4 bases, with 9 bases between the two germline ends. Germline values: CDR1 SGHNT, CDR2 YENEEA. The CDR3 runs to 15 residues. CDR3 in DNA: TGTGCCAGCAGCTTACACGGGCCATATAATTCACCCCTCCACTTT. As protein: CASSLHGPYNSPLHF.

For the CDR3, the DNA is TGTGCCAGCAGCCGATGGGCGGGGGTAGATATTCAGTACTTC. Translated: CASSRWAGVDIQYF. This chain links TRBV11-2 with TRBJ2-4; 7 bases align to TRBD2. The CDR3 runs 14 residues. Trimming cost V 5 bases and J 10 bases; bases outside gene matches: 11. Germline V gene data show CDR1 as SGHAT and CDR2 as FQNNGV.

The J gene is TRBJ1-5, the V gene TRBV28, with D possibly matching TRBD1 (5 bases). Germline V gives CDR1 MDHEN, CDR2 SYDVKM. CDR3 length: 12 amino acids. The V gene lost 8 bases and the J gene lost 5 bases, with 10 bases spanning the gap. The CDR3 bases are TGTGCCAGCCAACAGGTCTATCAGCCCCAGCATTTT. Translating it yields CASQQVYQPQHF. The entire variable domain, with the rest obtained from reference TRBV28 and TRBJ1-5, is as follows: DVKVTQSSRYLVKRTGEKVFLECVQDMDHENMFWYRQDPGLGLRLIYFSYDVKMKEKGDIPEGYSVSREKKERFSLILESASTNQTSMYLCASQQVYQPQHFGDGTRLSIL.

V is TRBV5-6 and J is TRBJ1-1, with D perhaps TRBD1 (5 bases). Trimming pared 2 bases from V and 3 bases from J, leaving 11 bases between. The CDR3 contains 14 residues. Germline-derived CDR1 and CDR2 are SGHDT and YYEEEE. The CDR3 DNA is TGTGCCAGCAGCTTTGCCAGGGCGGACACTGAAGCTTTCTTT. Its protein product is CASSFARADTEAFF.

V gene TRBV4-1 combines with J gene TRBJ2-3; 9 positions agree with TRBD2. The CDR3 is 17 residues long. Germline CDR1 MGHRA, CDR2 YSYEKL. The J segment lost 2 bases and the V segment lost 0 bases, leaving 6 bases of the junction unmatched. The CDR3 sequence: CASSQDMSGGITDTQYF. In DNA form, the CDR3 reads TGCGCCAGCAGCCAAGATATGAGCGGGGGGATCACAGATACGCAGTATTTT.

V and J are TRBV23-1 and TRBJ1-5; TRBD1 matches 7 bases. TRBV23-1 is annotated as an ORF whose role is uncertain. The ends lost 7 bases at V and 6 bases at J; junction bases unmatched: 24. The CDR3 extends over 19 amino acids. The CDR3 loop is CASTSRRGDRPQGGQPQHF. The CDR3, as DNA: TGCGCCAGCACCTCACGTCGGGGGGACAGACCTCAAGGGGGTCAGCCCCAGCATTTT.

The chain is built from TRBV4-3 and TRBJ1-2, with TRBD1 matching over 10 bases. Germline V gives CDR1 LGHNA, CDR2 YSLEER. V lost 0 bases to trimming and J lost 5 bases; unmatched junction nucleotides: 15. The CDR3 contains 19 residues. DNA for the CDR3: TGCGCCAGCAGCCAAGATCGGGCGTCCGGGACAGGGGTGTTTTATGGCTACACCTTC. Translated, it gives CASSQDRASGTGVFYGYTF.

The rearrangement joins TRBV6-5 to TRBJ2-3, with D perhaps TRBD1 (7 bases). The V and J ends lost 1 base and 8 bases respectively, with 19 bases between them. Germline loops: CDR1 MNHEY, CDR2 SVGAGI. The CDR3 runs 16 residues. CDR3 loop: CASSYYTSYPGGTQYF. The CDR3 DNA follows: TGTGCCAGCAGTTACTACACTAGCTATCCAGGGGGTACGCAGTATTTT.

The chain carries TRBV11-2 and TRBJ1-3; D not resolved. The CDR3 runs 14 residues. Germline assignment: CDR1 SGHAT and CDR2 FQNNGV. Trimming removed 5 bases from V and 4 bases from J, with 12 bases in between. Here the CDR3 DNA reads TGTGCCAGCAGCCGTACCTCTCCCGGAAACACCATATATTTT. As protein: CASSRTSPGNTIYF.

The V call is TRBV7-8, the J call TRBJ1-4; unclear D gene. Germline lookup yields CDR1 SGHVS and CDR2 FQNEAQ. The CDR3 is 12 amino acids. The ends were cut back, 5 bases at V and 14 bases at J, with 15 bases in the middle. The CDR3 spells CASSPGLARLFF. In DNA, the CDR3 is TGTGCCAGCAGCCCTGGACTCGCGAGGCTGTTTTTT.

The rearrangement joins TRBV29-1 to TRBJ1-3; TRBD1 is a possible D gene (6 bases). Germline CDR1 reads SQVTM; CDR2 reads ANQGSEA. CDR3 size: 14 residues. V shed 6 bases and J shed 4 bases, with 16 bases lying between them. CDR3: CSVDPTGSGNTIYF. In DNA, the CDR3 is TGCAGCGTCGACCCGACAGGTTCGGGAAACACCATATATTTT.